This passage covers 30 T cell receptor beta chains from one sample sequenced in a study of Ad26.COV2.S vaccination and SARS-CoV-2 variants. Sample treatment: 15 to 20 received Ad26.COV2.S at low or high dose, single or two shots; five or six received placebo; per-sample allocation not given. The investigators took samples on day 63 after the first vaccine or placebo injection. The table came from immunoSEQ multiplex PCR; TCRdb's copy has only in-frame clones and leaves some out. Seen here are around 270,000 clones, around 88% observed once, and the top ten hold roughly 3%. The sample consisted of peripheral blood, taken in a trial of Ad26.COV2.S vaccine versus placebo. These receptor sequences come from a person between 18 and 65 years old who received the Ad26.COV2.S COVID-19 vaccine or a placebo.

This chain connects TRBV5-1 to TRBJ1-2; D possibly corresponds to TRBD1 (5 bases). Trimming pared 0 bases from V and 3 bases from J, leaving 12 bases between. Germline lookup yields CDR1 SGHRS and CDR2 YFSETQ. This CDR3 comprises 15 residues. CDR3 residues: CASSLGTGEDYGYTF. The CDR3 DNA reads TGCGCCAGCAGCTTGGGGACGGGGGAGGACTATGGCTACACCTTC.

This clone appeared once. The chain links TRBV5-6 to TRBJ1-5, with 9 positions matching TRBD1. The CDR3 is 16 residues long. V was clipped by 4 bases and J by 3 bases; unmatched bases: 8. CDR1 is SGHDT and CDR2 is YYEEEE in the germline V gene. The CDR3 nucleotides are TGTGCCAGCAGCAGAGGACAGGGGTATTACAATCAGCCCCAGCATTTT. This sequence encodes CASSRGQGYYNQPQHF.

This sequence joins TRBV5-1 and TRBJ2-3; 8 bases line up with TRBD2. The CDR3 runs 14 residues. J lost 0 bases, V lost 7 bases, and 4 bases had no gene match. Germline V lookup: CDR1 SGHRS, CDR2 YFSETQ. Here the CDR3 reads CASGSGSSTDTQYF. The CDR3 nucleotides are TGCGCCAGCGGGAGCGGGAGTAGCACAGATACGCAGTATTTT.

The J gene is TRBJ2-2, the V gene TRBV7-2; D is unresolved. Germline CDR1 and CDR2: SGHTA and FQGNSA. V was shortened by 5 bases and J by 7 bases, with 17 bases between the two germline ends. CDR3 length: 15 residues. CDR3 coding DNA: TGTGCCAGCAGCCCCCGAGGCGGCTTCCTCGGGGAGCTGTTTTTT. Its protein is CASSPRGGFLGELFF.

The chain carries TRBV24-1 and TRBJ2-3; D is undetermined. This CDR3 comprises 16 residues. V lost 1 base to trimming and J lost 0 bases, with 10 bases between them. Per the germline V gene, CDR1 is KGHDR and CDR2 is SFDVKD. DNA of the CDR3: TGTGCCACCAGTGATTTAACGACACCTAGCACAGATACGCAGTATTTT. Translating gives CATSDLTTPSTDTQYF.

The rearrangement links TRBV6-2 or TRBV6-3 to TRBJ2-3; D is possibly TRBD1 (6 bases). CDR3 length equals 15 residues. Germline lookup yields CDR1 MNHEY and CDR2 SVGEGT. V was cut by 5 bases and J by 1 base, with 13 bases left in between. This CDR3 is CASSNLYRGTDTQYF. The DNA of the CDR3 is TGTGCCAGCAGTAACCTATACAGGGGCACAGATACGCAGTATTTT.

CDR3 sequence reads: CASSSADMNTEAFF. CDR3 in DNA: TGTGCCAGCAGTTCGGCGGACATGAACACTGAAGCTTTCTTT. The rearrangement uses TRBV6-6 and TRBJ1-1; tentative D call: TRBD1 (5 bases). Per germline, CDR1 MNHNY and CDR2 SVGAGI (reference sequence). The ends were cut back, 4 bases at V and 0 bases at J, with 9 bases in the middle. CDR3 length: 14 residues.

This clone is a singleton in its sample. The rearrangement uses TRBV6-5 and TRBJ1-4; D may be TRBD1 (5 bases). V was trimmed by 0 bases and J by 2 bases, leaving 10 bases between them. Germline CDR1 is MNHEY and CDR2 is SVGAGI. This CDR3 has 16 amino acids. The CDR3 nucleotides are TGTGCCAGCAGTTACTCGGGGGATACGACTAATGAAAAACTGTTTTTT. This encodes CASSYSGDTTNEKLFF.

This clone showed up just a few times. The genes are TRBV4-2 and TRBJ2-1, with D unresolved. Trimming pared 0 bases from V and 2 bases from J, leaving 8 bases between. Germline V gives CDR1 LGHNA, CDR2 YNFKEQ. CDR3 size: 15 residues. CDR3 coding DNA: TGTGCCAGCAGCCAAGATGGGCAGACCTACAATGAGCAGTTCTTC. It is translated as CASSQDGQTYNEQFF.

V is TRBV6-5 and J is TRBJ1-1; weak D call: TRBD1 (5 bases). The CDR3 has 15 amino acids. Germline-derived CDR1 and CDR2 are MNHEY and SVGAGI. Trimming removed 0 bases at V and 9 bases at J, with 17 bases between. The DNA of the CDR3 is TGTGCCAGCAGTTACTCGTGGGCAGGGTCCCCCCAAGCTTTCTTT. The encoded protein is CASSYSWAGSPQAFF.

The chain joins TRBV6-5 to TRBJ2-2; the D is unclear. V was trimmed by 6 bases and J by 0 bases, leaving 11 bases between them. The germline V gene has CDR1 MNHEY and CDR2 SVGAGI. The CDR3 contains 15 residues. The CDR3 nucleotides read TGTGCCAGCAGCCCGTTCACGGCGAACACCGGGGAGCTGTTTTTT. Protein sequence: CASSPFTANTGELFF.

The chain uses TRBV6-5 and TRBJ1-2; 8 nucleotides agree with TRBD1. V shed 2 bases and J 7 bases; nucleotides not matched to a gene: 6. In germline, CDR1 is MNHEY, CDR2 SVGAGI. The length of the CDR3 is 14 residues. As DNA, the CDR3 is TGTGCCAGCAGTTACGAAGGACAGGGCGGTGGCTACACCTTC. Translating gives CASSYEGQGGGYTF.

The gene calls are TRBV19 and TRBJ2-2; 11 bases align to TRBD2. CDR3 length: 21 residues. With 7 bases clipped from V and 7 bases from J, the junction kept 26 bases outside the gene matches. The germline V gene encodes CDR1 LNHDA and CDR2 SQIVND (reference sequence). The CDR3 loop is CASTSIPGLAGGLNRFGELFF. CDR3 sequence (DNA): TGTGCCAGTACTTCAATCCCGGGCCTAGCGGGAGGCCTGAACAGGTTCGGGGAGCTGTTTTTT.

V and J are TRBV19 and TRBJ2-5; TRBD2 matches at 13 bases. The CDR3 runs to 16 residues. The germline CDR1 and CDR2 sequences are LNHDA and SQIVND (reference sequence). The ends lost 1 base at V and 7 bases at J; junction bases unmatched: 6. The CDR3 loop reads CASSIGLAGGLGTQYF. The CDR3 DNA sequence: TGTGCCAGTAGTATAGGACTAGCGGGGGGCCTTGGGACCCAGTACTTC.

The chain carries TRBV11-3 and TRBJ2-1; a possible D gene is TRBD2 (5 bases). The CDR3 length is 13 residues. CDR1 is SGHNT, CDR2 YENEEA, per germline. Trimming cost V 5 bases and J 11 bases, with 16 bases left between them. The CDR3 nucleotides read TGTGCCAGCAGCACGCGGGCTAGCTGGAAGCAGTTCTTC. This translates into CASSTRASWKQFF. Variable domain in full (rest from reference TRBV11-3 and TRBJ2-1): EAGVVQSPRYKIIEKKQPVAFWCNPISGHNTLYWYLQNLGQGPELLIRYENEEAVDDSQLPKDRFSAERLKGVDSTLKIQPAELGDSAVYLCASSTRASWKQFFGPGTRLTVL.

This chain connects TRBV3-1 (or the pseudogene TRBV3-2) to TRBJ1-1, with 8 bases that match TRBD1. Germline V CDR1 and CDR2: LGHDT, YNNKEL (reference sequence). The CDR3 runs 14 residues. Trimming at V came to 3 bases and at J to 2 bases, leaving 2 bases not matched to a gene. Written as DNA, the CDR3 is TGTGCCAGCAGCCACAGGGGGCCCAACACTGAAGCTTTCTTT. Its protein is CASSHRGPNTEAFF.

J is TRBJ1-2 and V is TRBV6-6; TRBD1 agrees at 7 bases. The CDR3 consists of 13 residues. Germline CDR1 and CDR2: MNHNY and SVGAGI (reference sequence). V lost 7 bases and J lost 8; bases outside the gene matches: 10. The CDR3, as DNA: TGTGCCAGCACCCGGGACAGCCTCCAGGGCTACACCTTC. Encoded protein: CASTRDSLQGYTF.

The chain has TRBV7-6 and TRBJ1-1; D is perhaps TRBD1 (5 bases). Trimming left V 5 bases short and J 0 bases short, with 7 bases between. The CDR3 loop spans 13 amino acids. Per the germline V gene, CDR1 is SGHVS and CDR2 is FNYEAQ. Here the CDR3 reads CASSGGMNTEAFF. The CDR3 DNA is TGTGCCAGCAGCGGGGGGATGAACACTGAAGCTTTCTTT.

The gene calls are TRBV7-2 and TRBJ1-2; D is undetermined. The germline V gene encodes CDR1 SGHTA and CDR2 FQGNSA. Deletions cut 2 bases from V and 8 bases from J, with 12 bases between. The CDR3 contains 13 residues. The CDR3 loop reads CASSLSLKRGYTF. CDR3 DNA sequence: TGTGCCAGCAGCTTATCCCTTAAGCGGGGCTACACCTTC. Full variable domain (remainder filled in from reference TRBV7-2 and TRBJ1-2): GAGVSQSPSNKVTEKGKDVELRCDPISGHTALYWYRQSLGQGLEFLIYFQGNSAPDKSGLPSDRFSAERTGGSVSTLTIQRTQQEDSAVYLCASSLSLKRGYTFGSGTRLTVV.

The rearrangement uses TRBV9 and TRBJ2-5; 11 bases are shared with TRBD2. Unmatched junction bases numbered 4, after V lost 4 bases and J lost 2 bases. The germline gives CDR1 SGDLS, CDR2 YYNGEE. The CDR3 is 15 residues long. The CDR3 protein is CASSTRLAGQETQYF. CDR3 DNA: TGTGCCAGCAGCACAAGACTAGCGGGGCAAGAGACCCAGTACTTC.

V gene TRBV29-1 combines with J gene TRBJ2-5, with TRBD1 as a possible D gene (6 bases). Deletions cut 5 bases from V and 5 bases from J, with 9 bases between. The CDR3 has 11 amino acids. Germline V gives CDR1 SQVTM, CDR2 ANQGSEA. CDR3 sequence reads: CSVYRAETQYF. The DNA of the CDR3 is TGCAGCGTTTACAGGGCCGAGACCCAGTACTTC.

V and J are TRBV15 and TRBJ1-4, with TRBD1 as a possible D gene (5 bases). V lost 4 bases to trimming and J lost 0 bases, with 9 bases between them. The length of the CDR3 is 15 residues. Per germline, CDR1 LNHNV and CDR2 YYDKDF (reference sequence). The CDR3 DNA follows: TGTGCCACCAGCACTTCGACAGCAACTAATGAAAAACTGTTTTTT. It translates to CATSTSTATNEKLFF.

This clone turned up a few times. The chain employs TRBV27 and TRBJ1-6; 8 bases line up with TRBD1. Germline lookup yields CDR1 MNHEY and CDR2 SMNVEV (reference sequence). This CDR3 contains 14 residues. Trimming took 5 bases from V and 14 from J; bases not matched to a gene: 11. In DNA, the CDR3 is TGTGCCAGCAGTGGACAGGGCGGGGAATTAGCCCTCCACTTT. Protein: CASSGQGGELALHF.

The chain couples TRBV7-2 to TRBJ1-2; the match to TRBD1 covers 7 bases. In germline, CDR1 is SGHTA, CDR2 FQGNSA. V shed 4 bases and J 2 bases; nucleotides not matched to a gene: 1. CDR3 size: 13 residues. CDR3 protein: CASSSGQNYGYTF. The CDR3 nucleotides read TGTGCCAGCAGCTCGGGACAGAACTATGGCTACACCTTC.

Note on this clone: Given a much more abundant clone one base away, this may be a read error. The CDR3 here is CASSLGGALYSYTF. The CDR3 DNA reads TGTGCCAGCAGCTTAGGGGGGGCACTCTATAGCTACACCTTC. The chain employs TRBV13 and TRBJ1-2; tentatively, D is TRBD1 (6 bases). The CDR3 has 14 amino acids. Per the germline V gene, CDR1 is PRHDT and CDR2 is FYEKMQ (reference sequence).

CDR3 DNA: TGTGCCAGCAGTGACGTCCGGGGCTCTGGAAACACCATATATTTT. It translates to CASSDVRGSGNTIYF. This chain connects TRBV6-1 to TRBJ1-3; no clear D gene. CDR1 and CDR2 from the germline V gene are MNHNS and SASEGT. Between the trimmed V and J ends, which lost 3 bases and 0 bases, there was a span of 9 bases. The CDR3 sequence is 15 residues long.

V is TRBV25-1 and J is TRBJ2-1; either TRBD1 or TRBD2 may fit D (6 bases each). The CDR3 sequence is 16 residues long. The germline gives CDR1 MGHDK, CDR2 SYGVNS. Trimming shortened V by 7 bases and J by 4 bases, and 20 bases separated the two germline ends. The CDR3 DNA is TGTGCCAGCACTATGACGGGGGCTGCCGCGTACAATGAGCAGTTCTTC. Translation gives CASTMTGAAAYNEQFF.

The chain joins TRBV7-9 to TRBJ2-2, with 8 bases fitting TRBD2. The CDR3 runs 14 residues. The V gene's germline CDR1 is SEHNR and CDR2 FQNEAQ (reference sequence). Losses at the gene ends were 7 bases for V and 3 bases for J; bases not matched to a gene: 4. The CDR3 loop reads CASTRGGHTGELFF. The CDR3 nucleotides are TGTGCCAGCACTCGGGGGGGCCACACCGGGGAGCTGTTTTTT.

The chain couples TRBV7-3 to TRBJ2-2; 9 nucleotides line up with TRBD1. CDR3 length equals 15 residues. The V segment lost 6 bases and the J segment 7 bases; nucleotides outside the gene matches: 9. CDR1 SGHTA and CDR2 FQGTGA come from the germline V gene. In nucleotides, the CDR3 is TGTGCCAGCAGTCCAAGGACAGGGGCATACGGGGAGCTGTTTTTT. This sequence encodes CASSPRTGAYGELFF.

The V and J genes are TRBV25-1 and TRBJ1-2, with 8 bases fitting TRBD1. This CDR3 spans 15 amino acids. Germline loops: CDR1 MGHDK, CDR2 SYGVNS. After removal of 3 bases from V and 4 bases from J, the junction contained 7 bases not matched to a gene. CDR3 coding DNA: TGTGCCAGCAGTGAGGTCAAGACAGGGGCCTATGGCTACACCTTC. Translating it yields CASSEVKTGAYGYTF.